This entry concerns a single T cell receptor (beta chain). The data stem from a study of kidney transplant recipient with SARS-CoV-2 infection. TCRdb independently ran MiXCR on the reads; one entry per CDR3 protein. The data contain under 300,000 distinct CDR3 sequences, 29% of them singletons. The CDR3 contains 15 residues. V trimming: 5 bases; J trimming: 6 bases; junction bases outside the gene matches: 8. The sequencing used a blood sample, collected at baseline and on day 111 from a kidney transplant recipient. The clonotype comes from a male patient aged 25-45 years who had COVID-19 and was a kidney transplant recipient. These T cells may partly come from the graft donor. This chain links TRBV6-7 with TRBJ1-5, with 9 bases identical to TRBD1. TRBV6-7 belongs to the ORF category, with a function that is uncertain. The CDR3 is CASSPPGQGRQPQHF. The CDR3, as DNA: TGTGCCAGCAGTCCACCGGGACAGGGTCGTCAGCCCCAGCATTTT.